This TCR beta chain was profiled in a study of T cell repertoires in cytomegalovirus infection. For the study at large: Public TCR beta signatures marked donors with CMV infection and the matching HLA. Study-wide findings and caveats: Accumulated public TCR beta family frequency recognized individuals carrying CMV together with the relevant HLA. The ex vivo response was dominated by HLA-C-restricted CMV-specific TCR beta clonotypes.

Trimming stripped 4 bases from V and 8 bases from J, with 24 bases between. The CDR3 has 17 amino acids. A single record per CDR3 protein comes from TCRdb applying MiXCR to the reads. The data contain under 850,000 distinct CDR3 sequences, 33% of them singletons. Remarks on this clonotype: Its antigen is as yet unknown.

This rearrangement joins TRBV12-3 or TRBV12-4 to TRBJ2-1; no firm D call. Source: cultured PBMCs, taken from culture after CMV antigen stimulation. The receptor was derived from a human donor in good health (CMV status not recorded). Some clones in this sample may be carry-over from other donors' samples. Written as DNA, the CDR3 is TGTGCCAGCAGTTCTGCCTCGTGGATGGCGGTTTCCGATGAGCAGTTCTTC. It specifies CASSSASWMAVSDEQFF.